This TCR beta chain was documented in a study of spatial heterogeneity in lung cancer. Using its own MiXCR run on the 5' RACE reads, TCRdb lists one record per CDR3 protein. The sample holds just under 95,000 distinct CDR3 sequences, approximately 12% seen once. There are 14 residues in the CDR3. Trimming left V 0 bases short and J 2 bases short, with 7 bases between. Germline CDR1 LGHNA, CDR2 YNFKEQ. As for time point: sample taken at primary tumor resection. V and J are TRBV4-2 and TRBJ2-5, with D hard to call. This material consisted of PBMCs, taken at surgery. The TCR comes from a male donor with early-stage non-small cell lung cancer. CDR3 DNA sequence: TGTGCCAGCAGCCAAGAAAGGGTACAAGAGACCCAGTACTTC. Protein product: CASSQERVQETQYF.